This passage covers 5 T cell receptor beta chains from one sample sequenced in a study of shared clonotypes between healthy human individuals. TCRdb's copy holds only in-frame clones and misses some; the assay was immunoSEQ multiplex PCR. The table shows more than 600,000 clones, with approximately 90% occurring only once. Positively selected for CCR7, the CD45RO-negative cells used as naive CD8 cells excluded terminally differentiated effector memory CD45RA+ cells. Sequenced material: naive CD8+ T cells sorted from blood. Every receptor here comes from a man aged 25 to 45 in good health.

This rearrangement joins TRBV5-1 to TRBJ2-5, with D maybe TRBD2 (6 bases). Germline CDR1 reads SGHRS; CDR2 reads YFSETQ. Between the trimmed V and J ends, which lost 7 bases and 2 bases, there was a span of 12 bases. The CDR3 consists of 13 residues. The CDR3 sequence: CASGGWEQETQYF. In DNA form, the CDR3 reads TGCGCCAGCGGGGGGTGGGAGCAAGAGACCCAGTACTTC.

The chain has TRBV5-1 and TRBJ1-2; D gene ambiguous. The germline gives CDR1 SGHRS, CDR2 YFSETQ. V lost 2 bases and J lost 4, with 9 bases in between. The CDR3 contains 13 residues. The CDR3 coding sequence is TGCGCCAGCAGCTTAGGTTCGATCTATGGCTACACCTTC. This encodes CASSLGSIYGYTF.

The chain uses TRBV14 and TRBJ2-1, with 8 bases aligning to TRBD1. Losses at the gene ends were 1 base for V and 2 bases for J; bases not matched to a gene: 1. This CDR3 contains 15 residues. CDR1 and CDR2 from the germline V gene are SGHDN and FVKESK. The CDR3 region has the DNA TGTGCCAGCAGCCAAGGGACAGGGACCTACAATGAGCAGTTCTTC. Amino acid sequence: CASSQGTGTYNEQFF. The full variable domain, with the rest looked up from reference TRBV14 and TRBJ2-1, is EAGVTQFPSHSVIEKGQTVTLRCDPISGHDNLYWYRRVMGKEIKFLLHFVKESKQDESGMPNNRFLAERTGGTYSTLKVQPAELEDSGVYFCASSQGTGTYNEQFFGPGTRLTVL.

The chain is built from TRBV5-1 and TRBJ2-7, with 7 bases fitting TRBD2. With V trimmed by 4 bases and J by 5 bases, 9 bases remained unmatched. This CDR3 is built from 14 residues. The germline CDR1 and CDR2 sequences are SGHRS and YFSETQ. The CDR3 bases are TGCGCCAGCAGCCCCTGGCGCGGGAGCCACGAGCAGTACTTC. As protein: CASSPWRGSHEQYF.

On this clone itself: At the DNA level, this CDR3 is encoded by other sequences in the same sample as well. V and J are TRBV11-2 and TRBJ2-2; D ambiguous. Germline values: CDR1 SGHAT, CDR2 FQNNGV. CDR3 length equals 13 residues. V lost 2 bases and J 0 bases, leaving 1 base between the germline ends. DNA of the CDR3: TGTGCCAGCAGCTTACCGAACACCGGGGAGCTGTTTTTT. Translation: CASSLPNTGELFF.